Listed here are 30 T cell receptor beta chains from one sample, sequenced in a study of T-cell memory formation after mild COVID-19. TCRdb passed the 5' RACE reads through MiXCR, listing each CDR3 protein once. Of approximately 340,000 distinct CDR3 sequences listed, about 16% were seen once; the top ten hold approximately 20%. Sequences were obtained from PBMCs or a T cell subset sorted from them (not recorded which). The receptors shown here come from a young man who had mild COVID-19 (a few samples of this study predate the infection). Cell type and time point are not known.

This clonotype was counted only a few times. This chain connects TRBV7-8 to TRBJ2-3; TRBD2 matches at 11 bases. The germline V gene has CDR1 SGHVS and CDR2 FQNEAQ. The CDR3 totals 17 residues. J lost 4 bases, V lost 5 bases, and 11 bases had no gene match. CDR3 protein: CASSPWISGGEADTQYF. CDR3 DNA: TGTGCCAGCAGCCCCTGGATTAGCGGGGGGGAGGCAGATACGCAGTATTTT. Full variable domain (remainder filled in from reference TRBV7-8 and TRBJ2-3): GAGVSQSPRYKVAKRGQDVALRCDPISGHVSLFWYQQALGQGPEFLTYFQNEAQLDKSGLPSDRFFAERPEGSVSTLKIQRTQQEDSAVYLCASSPWISGGEADTQYFGPGTRLTVL.

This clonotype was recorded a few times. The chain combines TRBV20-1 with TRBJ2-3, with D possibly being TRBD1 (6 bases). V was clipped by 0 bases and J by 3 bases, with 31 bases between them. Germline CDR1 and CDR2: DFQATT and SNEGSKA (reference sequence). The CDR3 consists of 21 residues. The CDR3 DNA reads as TGCAGTGCTAGAGATCTGGGGTTTTGGACAGAACCCCTCCGCGGGACAGATACGCAGTATTTT. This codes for CSARDLGFWTEPLRGTDTQYF.

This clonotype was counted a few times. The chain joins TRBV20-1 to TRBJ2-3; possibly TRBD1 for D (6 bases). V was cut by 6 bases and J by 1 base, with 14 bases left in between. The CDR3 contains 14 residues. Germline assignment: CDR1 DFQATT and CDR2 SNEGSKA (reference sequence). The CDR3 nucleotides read TGCAGTGCGGTTAGGGACATCGGCACAGATACGCAGTATTTT. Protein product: CSAVRDIGTDTQYF.

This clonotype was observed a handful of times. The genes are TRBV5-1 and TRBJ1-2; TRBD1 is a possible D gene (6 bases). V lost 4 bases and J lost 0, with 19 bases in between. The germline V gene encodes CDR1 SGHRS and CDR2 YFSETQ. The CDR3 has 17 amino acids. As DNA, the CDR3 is TGCGCCAGCAGCAATTCGGGGGGCGCGCGTCCTAACTATGGCTACACCTTC. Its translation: CASSNSGGARPNYGYTF.

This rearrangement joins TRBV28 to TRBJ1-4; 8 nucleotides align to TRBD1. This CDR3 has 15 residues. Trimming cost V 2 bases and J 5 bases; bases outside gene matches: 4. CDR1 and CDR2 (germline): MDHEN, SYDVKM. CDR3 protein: CASSLQGAGNEKLFF. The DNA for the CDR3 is TGTGCCAGCAGTTTACAGGGGGCTGGGAATGAAAAACTGTTTTTT.

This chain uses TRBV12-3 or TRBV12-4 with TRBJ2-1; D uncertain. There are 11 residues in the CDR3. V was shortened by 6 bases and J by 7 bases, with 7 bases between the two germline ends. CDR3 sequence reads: CASSYLNEQFF. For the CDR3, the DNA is TGTGCCAGCAGCTACTTAAATGAGCAGTTCTTC.

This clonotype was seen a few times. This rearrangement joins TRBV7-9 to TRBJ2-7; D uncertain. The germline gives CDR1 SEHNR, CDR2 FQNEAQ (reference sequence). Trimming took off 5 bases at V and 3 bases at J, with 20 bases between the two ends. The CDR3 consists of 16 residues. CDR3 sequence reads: CASSTIDAARFYEQYF. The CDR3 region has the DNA TGTGCCAGCAGCACGATTGATGCGGCACGATTCTACGAGCAGTACTTC.

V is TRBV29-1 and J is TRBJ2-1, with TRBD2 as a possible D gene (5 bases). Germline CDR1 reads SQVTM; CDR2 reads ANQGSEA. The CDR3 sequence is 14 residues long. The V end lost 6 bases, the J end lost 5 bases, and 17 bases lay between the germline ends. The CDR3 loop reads CSVVPRTRHNEQFF. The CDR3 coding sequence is TGCAGCGTCGTCCCCCGGACTCGGCACAATGAGCAGTTCTTC.

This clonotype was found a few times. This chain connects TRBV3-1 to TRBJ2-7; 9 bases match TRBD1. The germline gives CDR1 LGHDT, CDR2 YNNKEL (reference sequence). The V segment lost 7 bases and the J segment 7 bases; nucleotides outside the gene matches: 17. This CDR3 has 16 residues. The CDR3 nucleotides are TGTGCCAGCAACAAGAGGGGGACAGGGACCCCCCCGGAGCAGTACGTC. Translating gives CASNKRGTGTPPEQYV.

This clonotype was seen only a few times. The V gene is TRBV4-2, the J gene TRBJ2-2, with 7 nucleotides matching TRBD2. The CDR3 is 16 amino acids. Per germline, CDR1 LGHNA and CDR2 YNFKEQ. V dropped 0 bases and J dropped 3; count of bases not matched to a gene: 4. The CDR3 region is CASSQEGGDDTGELFF. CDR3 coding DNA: TGTGCCAGCAGCCAAGAGGGGGGGGACGACACCGGGGAGCTGTTTTTT.

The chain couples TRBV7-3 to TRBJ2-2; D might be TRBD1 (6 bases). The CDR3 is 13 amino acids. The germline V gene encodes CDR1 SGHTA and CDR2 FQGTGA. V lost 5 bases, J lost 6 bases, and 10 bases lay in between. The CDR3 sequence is CASSRDRSGELFF. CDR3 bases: TGTGCCAGCAGCCGCGACAGGTCCGGGGAGCTGTTTTTT.

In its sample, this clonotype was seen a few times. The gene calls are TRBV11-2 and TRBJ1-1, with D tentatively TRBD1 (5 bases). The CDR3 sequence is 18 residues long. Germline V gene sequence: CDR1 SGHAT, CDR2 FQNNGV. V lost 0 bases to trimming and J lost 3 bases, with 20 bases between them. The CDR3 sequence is CASSLDGPGTDAYTEAFF. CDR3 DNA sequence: TGTGCCAGCAGCTTAGATGGGCCGGGGACCGACGCGTACACTGAAGCTTTCTTT.

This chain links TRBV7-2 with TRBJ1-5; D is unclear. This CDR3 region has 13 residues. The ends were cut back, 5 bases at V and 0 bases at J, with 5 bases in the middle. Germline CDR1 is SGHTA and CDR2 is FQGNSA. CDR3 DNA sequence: TGTGCCAGCAGCCGGTATAGCAATCAGCCCCAGCATTTT. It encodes CASSRYSNQPQHF.

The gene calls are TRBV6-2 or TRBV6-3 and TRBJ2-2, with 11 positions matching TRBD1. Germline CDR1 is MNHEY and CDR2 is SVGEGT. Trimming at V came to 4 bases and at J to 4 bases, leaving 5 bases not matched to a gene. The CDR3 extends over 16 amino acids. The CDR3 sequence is CASSFTGQGVTGELFF. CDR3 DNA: TGTGCCAGCAGTTTCACGGGACAGGGGGTCACCGGGGAGCTGTTTTTT.

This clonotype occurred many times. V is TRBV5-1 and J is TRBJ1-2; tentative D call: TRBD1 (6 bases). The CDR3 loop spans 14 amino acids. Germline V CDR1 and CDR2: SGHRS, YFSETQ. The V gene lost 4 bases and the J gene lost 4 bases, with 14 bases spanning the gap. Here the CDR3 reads CASSRTETTYGYTF. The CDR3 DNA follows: TGCGCCAGCAGCCGGACAGAGACTACCTATGGCTACACCTTC.

The CDR3 spells CASSVGQNYEQYF. The DNA of the CDR3 is TGTGCCAGCAGCGTAGGGCAGAACTACGAGCAGTACTTC. This chain uses TRBV9 with TRBJ2-7; D is unresolved. This CDR3 is built from 13 residues. The V gene's germline CDR1 is SGDLS and CDR2 YYNGEE. The germline V and J ends were trimmed by 0 bases and 3 bases, with 7 bases remaining between them.

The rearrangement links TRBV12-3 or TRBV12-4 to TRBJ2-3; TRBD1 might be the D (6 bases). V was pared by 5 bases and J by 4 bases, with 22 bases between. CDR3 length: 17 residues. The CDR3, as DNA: TGTGCCAGCAGTCTCCCAGTAGGGGGTCCCAAGGCAGATACGCAGTATTTT. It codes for CASSLPVGGPKADTQYF.

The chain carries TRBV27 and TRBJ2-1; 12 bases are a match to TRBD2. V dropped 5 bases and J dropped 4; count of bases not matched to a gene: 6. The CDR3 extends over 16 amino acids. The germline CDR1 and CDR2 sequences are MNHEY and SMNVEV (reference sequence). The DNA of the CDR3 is TGTGCCAGCAGTCTACCGACTAGCGGGGGTTACAATGAGCAGTTCTTC. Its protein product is CASSLPTSGGYNEQFF.

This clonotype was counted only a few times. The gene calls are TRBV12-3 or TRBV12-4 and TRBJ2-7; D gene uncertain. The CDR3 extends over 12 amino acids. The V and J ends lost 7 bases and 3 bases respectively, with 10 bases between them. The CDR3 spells CASTTAVYEQYF. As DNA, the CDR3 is TGTGCCAGCACTACGGCGGTCTACGAGCAGTACTTC.

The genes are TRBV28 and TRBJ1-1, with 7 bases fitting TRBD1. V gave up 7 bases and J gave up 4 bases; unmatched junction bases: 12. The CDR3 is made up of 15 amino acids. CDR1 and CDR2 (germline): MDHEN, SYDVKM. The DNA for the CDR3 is TGTGCCAGCACCCCACAGGGGCGCGGAGGCACTGAAGCTTTCTTT. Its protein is CASTPQGRGGTEAFF.

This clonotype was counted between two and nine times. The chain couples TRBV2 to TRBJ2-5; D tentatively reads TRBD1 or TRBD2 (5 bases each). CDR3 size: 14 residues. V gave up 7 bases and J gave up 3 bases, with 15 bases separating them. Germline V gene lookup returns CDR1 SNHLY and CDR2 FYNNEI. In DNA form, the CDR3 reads TGTGCCAGCACCACGGACTTAGGGGAAGAGACCCAGTACTTC. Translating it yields CASTTDLGEETQYF.

CDR3 sequence (DNA): TGTGCCAGCAGAAGACAGGGGAACGCGAACACCGGGGAGCTGTTTTTT. Amino acids: CASRRQGNANTGELFF. This chain joins TRBV12-3 or TRBV12-4 and TRBJ2-2, with TRBD1 identical over 8 bases. V gave up 6 bases and J gave up 0 bases; unmatched junction bases: 6. This CDR3 has 16 amino acids.

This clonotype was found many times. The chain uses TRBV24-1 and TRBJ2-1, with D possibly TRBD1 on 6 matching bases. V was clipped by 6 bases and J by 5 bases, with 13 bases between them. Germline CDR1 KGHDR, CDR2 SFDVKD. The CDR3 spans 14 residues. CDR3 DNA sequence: TGTGCCACCAGTTTAGACAGGATGGACAATGAGCAGTTCTTC. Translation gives CATSLDRMDNEQFF.

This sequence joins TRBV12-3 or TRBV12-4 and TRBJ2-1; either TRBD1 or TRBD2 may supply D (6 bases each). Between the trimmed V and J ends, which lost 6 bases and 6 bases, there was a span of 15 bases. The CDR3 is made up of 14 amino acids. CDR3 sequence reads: CASSPGGGLNEQFF. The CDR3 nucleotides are TGTGCCAGCAGCCCCGGGGGCGGTCTCAATGAGCAGTTCTTC.

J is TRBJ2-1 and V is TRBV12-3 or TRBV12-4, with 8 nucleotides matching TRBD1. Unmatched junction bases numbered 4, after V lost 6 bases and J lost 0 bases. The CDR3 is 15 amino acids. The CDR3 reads CASRKQGASYNEQFF. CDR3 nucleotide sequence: TGTGCCAGCAGAAAGCAGGGGGCCTCCTACAATGAGCAGTTCTTC.

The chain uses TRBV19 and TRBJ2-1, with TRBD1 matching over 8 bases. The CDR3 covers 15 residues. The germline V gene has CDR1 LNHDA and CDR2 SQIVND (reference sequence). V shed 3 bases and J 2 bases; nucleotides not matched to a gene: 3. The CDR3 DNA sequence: TGTGCCAGTAGTATGGCACAGGGGGCCTACAATGAGCAGTTCTTC. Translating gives CASSMAQGAYNEQFF.

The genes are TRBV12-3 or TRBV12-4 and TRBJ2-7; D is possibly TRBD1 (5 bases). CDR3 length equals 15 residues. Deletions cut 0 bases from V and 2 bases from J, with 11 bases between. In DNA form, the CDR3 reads TGTGCCAGCAGTTTAGCCCCGGCAGGGCCCTACGAGCAGTACTTC. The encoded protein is CASSLAPAGPYEQYF.

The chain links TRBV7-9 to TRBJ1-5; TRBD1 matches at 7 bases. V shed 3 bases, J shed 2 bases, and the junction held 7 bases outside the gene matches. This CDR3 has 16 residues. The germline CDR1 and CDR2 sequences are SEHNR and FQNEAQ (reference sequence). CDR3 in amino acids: CASSFSGGRGNQPQHF. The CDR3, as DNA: TGTGCCAGCAGCTTCTCAGGGGGACGGGGCAATCAGCCCCAGCATTTT.

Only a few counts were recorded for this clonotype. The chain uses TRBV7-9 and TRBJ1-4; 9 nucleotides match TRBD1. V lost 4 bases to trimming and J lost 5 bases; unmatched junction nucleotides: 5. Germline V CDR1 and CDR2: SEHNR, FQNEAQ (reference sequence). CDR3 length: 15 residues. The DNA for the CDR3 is TGTGCCAGCAGCTCCCGAGGACAGGGGAATGAAAAACTGTTTTTT. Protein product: CASSSRGQGNEKLFF.

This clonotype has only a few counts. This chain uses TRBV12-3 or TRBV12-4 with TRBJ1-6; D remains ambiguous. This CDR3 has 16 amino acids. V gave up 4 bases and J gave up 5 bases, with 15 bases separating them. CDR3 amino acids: CASSSWWGGDNSPLHF. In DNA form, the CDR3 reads TGTGCCAGCAGTTCCTGGTGGGGTGGCGATAATTCACCCCTCCACTTT.